The 27 T cell receptor beta chains given below trace back to one sample, sequenced in a study of T cell repertoires in cytomegalovirus infection. TCRdb processed the reads anew with MiXCR; each CDR3 protein has one entry. The sample includes some 240,000 distinct CDR3 sequences, around 15% seen only once; the top ten take roughly 50%. The sequencing sample was made of CD8+ T cells from PBMCs. The receptors here all came from a human donor in good health (CMV status not recorded). Some clones in this sample may be carry-over from other donors' samples.

In its sample, this clonotype was seen many times. CDR3 DNA sequence: TGTGCCAGCAGCTTAGTAGGGCACGGGAACACCGGGGAGCTGTTTTTT. Translated: CASSLVGHGNTGELFF. This chain links TRBV7-8 with TRBJ2-2, with D hard to call. CDR3 size: 16 residues. Germline CDR1 and CDR2: SGHVS and FQNEAQ. V was clipped by 1 base and J by 1 base, with 10 bases between them. Supplemented by reference TRBV7-8 and TRBJ2-2, the full variable domain reads GAGVSQSPRYKVAKRGQDVALRCDPISGHVSLFWYQQALGQGPEFLTYFQNEAQLDKSGLPSDRFFAERPEGSVSTLKIQRTQQEDSAVYLCASSLVGHGNTGELFFGEGSRLTVL.

The V call is TRBV7-9, the J call TRBJ1-1; 9 bases line up with TRBD1. Germline assignment: CDR1 SEHNR and CDR2 FQNEAQ (reference sequence). The CDR3 totals 12 residues. The ends lost 2 bases at V and 11 bases at J; junction bases unmatched: 3. For the CDR3, the DNA is TGTGCCAGCAGCTTACGACAGGGGGACGCTTTCTTT. Its protein product is CASSLRQGDAFF. The full variable domain, completed using reference TRBV7-9 and TRBJ1-1, is DTGVSQNPRHKITKRGQNVTFRCDPISEHNRLYWYRQTLGQGPEFLTYFQNEAQLEKSRLLSDRFSAERPKGSFSTLEIQRTEQGDSAMYLCASSLRQGDAFFGQGTRLTVV.

The chain couples TRBV11-2 to TRBJ1-1, with D possibly TRBD1 on 6 matching bases. V dropped 5 bases and J dropped 8 bases, with 15 bases sitting between them. CDR3 length: 13 residues. Germline CDR1 reads SGHAT; CDR2 reads FQNNGV. CDR3 in amino acids: CASSPHPGTEAFF. In nucleotides, the CDR3 is TGTGCCAGCAGCCCACACCCCGGGACAGAAGCTTTCTTT.

This clonotype was seen at least ten times. The rearrangement links TRBV27 to TRBJ2-7; D unclear. The germline V gene has CDR1 MNHEY and CDR2 SMNVEV (reference sequence). Trimming took 2 bases from V and 3 from J, leaving 8 bases between them. This CDR3 comprises 13 residues. This CDR3 is CASSLVAGYEQYF. Written as DNA, the CDR3 is TGTGCCAGCAGTTTAGTTGCAGGCTACGAGCAGTACTTC.

This clonotype was counted many times. The chain joins TRBV7-2 to TRBJ2-3, with TRBD1 matching 8 bases. V gave up 1 base and J gave up 4 bases; unmatched junction bases: 13. This CDR3 spans 18 amino acids. In germline, CDR1 is SGHTA, CDR2 FQGNSA. The CDR3 DNA reads TGTGCCAGCAGCTTAGTTGGGGGGACAGGACCTCCCCCAGATACGCAGTATTTT. This codes for CASSLVGGTGPPPDTQYF.

This clonotype was seen a handful of times. The chain has TRBV10-3 and TRBJ2-2; D is unresolved. The V end lost 10 bases, the J end lost 5 bases, and 8 bases lay between the germline ends. The CDR3 spans 11 residues. CDR1 ENHRY and CDR2 SYGVKD come from the germline V gene. This CDR3 is CATTDTGELFF. In DNA form, the CDR3 reads TGTGCCACCACGGATACCGGGGAGCTGTTTTTT.

In this sample, this clonotype turned up many times. This chain connects TRBV7-2 to TRBJ2-7; 8 bases agree with TRBD2. Losses at the gene ends were 5 bases for V and 2 bases for J; bases not matched to a gene: 8. The CDR3 sequence is 15 residues long. The germline CDR1 and CDR2 sequences are SGHTA and FQGNSA. Here the CDR3 reads CASSRERGRAYEQYF. In DNA, the CDR3 is TGTGCCAGCAGCCGGGAGCGGGGGCGGGCCTACGAGCAGTACTTC. The whole variable domain, filled in from reference TRBV7-2 and TRBJ2-7, reads GAGVSQSPSNKVTEKGKDVELRCDPISGHTALYWYRQSLGQGLEFLIYFQGNSAPDKSGLPSDRFSAERTGGSVSTLTIQRTQQEDSAVYLCASSRERGRAYEQYFGPGTRLTVT.

Ten or more counts support this clonotype. The rearrangement uses TRBV7-9 and TRBJ2-7, with D possibly being TRBD1 or TRBD2 (5 bases each). The CDR3 contains 14 residues. V was cut by 3 bases and J by 4 bases, with 13 bases left in between. Germline V lookup: CDR1 SEHNR, CDR2 FQNEAQ (reference sequence). CDR3 bases: TGTGCCAGCAGCTTGATCGGGGACCCGTACGAGCAGTACTTC. Translating gives CASSLIGDPYEQYF. The variable domain in full, with the rest retrieved from reference TRBV7-9 and TRBJ2-7, is DTGVSQNPRHKITKRGQNVTFRCDPISEHNRLYWYRQTLGQGPEFLTYFQNEAQLEKSRLLSDRFSAERPKGSFSTLEIQRTEQGDSAMYLCASSLIGDPYEQYFGPGTRLTVT.

This clonotype was seen at least ten times. The chain carries TRBV7-9 and TRBJ2-5, with D hard to call. V was trimmed by 5 bases and J by 1 base, leaving 8 bases between them. CDR3 length: 13 residues. In germline, CDR1 is SEHNR, CDR2 FQNEAQ (reference sequence). CDR3 nucleotide sequence: TGTGCCAGCAGCCCGACCCTCCAAGAGACCCAGTACTTC. This encodes CASSPTLQETQYF. Supplemented by reference TRBV7-9 and TRBJ2-5, the full variable domain reads DTGVSQNPRHKITKRGQNVTFRCDPISEHNRLYWYRQTLGQGPEFLTYFQNEAQLEKSRLLSDRFSAERPKGSFSTLEIQRTEQGDSAMYLCASSPTLQETQYFGPGTRLLVL.

This clonotype showed up many times. V and J are TRBV7-2 and TRBJ2-7, with D unclear. The CDR3 runs 14 residues. Trimming removed 6 bases at V and 3 bases at J, with 15 bases between. Per germline, CDR1 SGHTA and CDR2 FQGNSA. CDR3 nucleotides: TGTGCCAGCAGTTACGAGGTTTCCCTCTACGAGCAGTACTTC. This sequence encodes CASSYEVSLYEQYF.

This clonotype was seen more than once but under ten times. V usage is TRBV28 and J usage is TRBJ2-2; D is uncertain. The CDR3 consists of 16 residues. Trimming left V 3 bases short and J 0 bases short, with 11 bases between. The germline V gene has CDR1 MDHEN and CDR2 SYDVKM. For the CDR3, the DNA is TGTGCCAGCAGTTTCTTTGCCCAGACGAACACCGGGGAGCTGTTTTTT. Residues: CASSFFAQTNTGELFF.

In its sample, this clonotype was seen a few times. The chain is built from TRBV6-2 or TRBV6-3 and TRBJ2-7; 7 positions agree with TRBD1. Germline V gene sequence: CDR1 MNHEY, CDR2 SVGEGT. The CDR3 is 12 amino acids. V shed 4 bases, J shed 5 bases, and the junction held 2 bases outside the gene matches. The CDR3: CASSSDRDEQYF. The CDR3 DNA is TGTGCCAGCAGTTCCGACAGGGACGAGCAGTACTTC.

CDR3 coding DNA: TGTGCCATCAGGGGACAGGGGACGAATCAGCCCCAGCATTTT. It codes for CAIRGQGTNQPQHF. The chain has TRBV10-3 and TRBJ1-5, with 10 bases fitting TRBD1. The CDR3 has 14 residues. With 6 bases clipped from V and 4 bases from J, the junction kept 3 bases outside the gene matches. Germline loops: CDR1 ENHRY, CDR2 SYGVKD.

This clonotype was detected ten times or more. The V gene is TRBV11-2, the J gene TRBJ1-3, with 9 bases identical to TRBD1. The CDR3 runs to 18 residues. The ends lost 4 bases at V and 2 bases at J; junction bases unmatched: 12. CDR1 SGHAT and CDR2 FQNNGV come from the germline V gene. CDR3 loop: CASSYHSPDRGTGNTIYF. The CDR3 DNA sequence: TGTGCCAGCAGCTACCACTCCCCCGACAGGGGGACTGGAAACACCATATATTTT.

The J gene is TRBJ1-6, the V gene TRBV28; D is ambiguous. The CDR3 loop spans 15 amino acids. Germline-derived CDR1 and CDR2 are MDHEN and SYDVKM. Between the trimmed V and J ends, which lost 3 bases and 10 bases, there was a span of 16 bases. This chain's CDR3 is CASSFGRDAGSPLHF. The CDR3 DNA reads as TGTGCCAGCAGTTTTGGGAGAGACGCCGGATCACCCCTCCACTTT. Full variable domain (remainder filled in from reference TRBV28 and TRBJ1-6): DVKVTQSSRYLVKRTGEKVFLECVQDMDHENMFWYRQDPGLGLRLIYFSYDVKMKEKGDIPEGYSVSREKKERFSLILESASTNQTSMYLCASSFGRDAGSPLHFGNGTRLTVT.

The CDR3 protein is CASMGQLNTEAFF. The CDR3 DNA reads TGTGCCAGCATGGGACAGTTAAACACTGAAGCTTTCTTT. V is TRBV6-5 and J is TRBJ1-1; 7 bases line up with TRBD1. CDR1 is MNHEY and CDR2 is SVGAGI in the germline V gene. CDR3 size: 13 residues. The V gene end was trimmed by 7 bases and the J gene end by 2 bases; junction bases not matched to a gene: 4.

With respect to this clonotype: One base away lies a much larger clone, so this may be a sequencing read error. The CDR3 bases are TGTGCCAGCAGTTTAAGGGCAGGGTTTGAAAAACTGTTTTTT. It is translated as CASSLRAGFEKLFF. The gene calls are TRBV28 and TRBJ1-4, with D possibly being TRBD1 (5 bases). The CDR3 consists of 14 residues. Per the germline V gene, CDR1 is MDHEN and CDR2 is SYDVKM. With 2 bases removed from V and 7 bases from J, the gap between germline ends came to 11 bases.

In DNA, the CDR3 is TGTGCCAGCAGTTTTACCGGCGTGGGTGAGCAGTTCTTC. Amino acid sequence: CASSFTGVGEQFF. The J gene is TRBJ2-1, the V gene TRBV28, with D uncertain. Trimming took 3 bases from V and 9 from J, leaving 12 bases between them. Germline V gives CDR1 MDHEN, CDR2 SYDVKM. There are 13 residues in the CDR3.

This clonotype was observed a handful of times. This chain connects TRBV7-9 to TRBJ1-3; TRBD1 matches 11 bases. This CDR3 region has 16 residues. The V gene's germline CDR1 is SEHNR and CDR2 FQNEAQ (reference sequence). The V segment lost 5 bases and the J segment 0 bases; nucleotides outside the gene matches: 3. This CDR3 is CASSRTGGISGNTIYF. CDR3 sequence (DNA): TGTGCCAGCAGCCGGACAGGGGGCATCTCTGGAAACACCATATATTTT.

Of note for this clonotype: The junction differs from germline at one of its ends, possibly a read error. The CDR3 protein is CASSKAGNSYDEQFF. CDR3 bases: TGTGCCAGTAGTAAGGCAGGGAACTCCTACGATGAGCAGTTCTTC. The chain couples TRBV19 to TRBJ2-1; D possibly corresponds to TRBD1 (5 bases). The CDR3 is 15 amino acids. Germline V gives CDR1 LNHDA, CDR2 SQIVND (reference sequence).

The count of this clonotype is one. The rearrangement uses TRBV5-1 and TRBJ2-1; possible D gene TRBD2, 6 bases. CDR1 is SGHRS, CDR2 YFSETQ, per germline. V shed 4 bases and J shed 8 bases, with 13 bases lying between them. This CDR3 spans 13 amino acids. CDR3 region: CASSRFSGDEQFF. CDR3 DNA sequence: TGCGCCAGCAGCCGTTTCTCGGGGGATGAGCAGTTCTTC.

This clonotype was picked up many times. The J gene is TRBJ1-2, the V gene TRBV7-2; D gene ambiguous. CDR1 and CDR2 (germline): SGHTA, FQGNSA. The ends were cut back, 4 bases at V and 4 bases at J, with 10 bases in the middle. The CDR3 loop spans 13 amino acids. CDR3 coding DNA: TGTGCCAGCAGCTCATTCGTTTCCTATGGCTACACCTTC. This translates into CASSSFVSYGYTF.

This clonotype was picked up many times. This chain uses TRBV9 with TRBJ2-1; D unresolved. Per the germline V gene, CDR1 is SGDLS and CDR2 is YYNGEE. The CDR3 sequence is 10 residues long. Trimming cost V 3 bases and J 13 bases, with 8 bases left between them. This CDR3 reads CASSGQTQFF. CDR3 in DNA: TGTGCCAGCAGCGGGCAGACTCAGTTCTTC.

The genes are TRBV7-9 and TRBJ2-1; TRBD1 matches 9 bases. CDR1 is SEHNR, CDR2 FQNEAQ, per germline (reference sequence). V shed 2 bases, J shed 8 bases, and the junction held 10 bases outside the gene matches. CDR3 length: 16 amino acids. CDR3 in DNA: TGTGCCAGCAGCTTATTGGGACAGGGAGAGGTAGATGAGCAGTTCTTC. Protein product: CASSLLGQGEVDEQFF.

This clonotype was observed at least ten times. The chain recombines TRBV6-1 with TRBJ2-7; 7 positions match TRBD1. This CDR3 has 12 amino acids. J gave up 3 bases and V 5 bases, and 1 base lay outside the gene matches. The germline V gene encodes CDR1 MNHNS and CDR2 SASEGT. The CDR3 DNA is TGTGCCAGCAGTCGACAGGGCTACGAGCAGTACTTC. The encoded protein is CASSRQGYEQYF.

This clonotype was detected many times. The chain employs TRBV12-3 or TRBV12-4 and TRBJ1-1; no reliable D call. Deletions cut 7 bases from V and 6 bases from J, with 12 bases between. This CDR3 has 12 amino acids. In nucleotides, the CDR3 is TGTGCCAGCATCGGTAGAGCCGCTGAAGCTTTCTTT. This codes for CASIGRAAEAFF.

V usage is TRBV13 and J usage is TRBJ2-2; D gene unclear. The CDR3 loop spans 14 amino acids. The V end was cut by 5 bases, the J end by 5 bases, with 12 bases between. The germline CDR1 and CDR2 sequences are PRHDT and FYEKMQ (reference sequence). Written as DNA, the CDR3 is TGTGCCAGCAGCCCCGAGGCGCGGACCGGGGAGCTGTTTTTT. Encoded protein: CASSPEARTGELFF.